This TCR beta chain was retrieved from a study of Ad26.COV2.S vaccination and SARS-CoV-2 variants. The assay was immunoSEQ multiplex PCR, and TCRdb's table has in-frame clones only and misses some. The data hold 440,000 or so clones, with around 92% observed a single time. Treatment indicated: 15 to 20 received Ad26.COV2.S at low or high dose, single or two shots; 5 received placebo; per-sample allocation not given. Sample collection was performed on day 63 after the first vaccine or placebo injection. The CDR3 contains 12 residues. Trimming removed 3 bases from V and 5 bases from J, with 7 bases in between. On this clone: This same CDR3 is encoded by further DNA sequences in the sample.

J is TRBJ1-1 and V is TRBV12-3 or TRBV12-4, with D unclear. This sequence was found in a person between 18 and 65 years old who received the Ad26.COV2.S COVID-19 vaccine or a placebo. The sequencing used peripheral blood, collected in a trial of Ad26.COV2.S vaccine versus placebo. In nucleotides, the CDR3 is TGTGCCAGCAGTTTTGCTAGGACTGAAGCTTTCTTT. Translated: CASSFARTEAFF.